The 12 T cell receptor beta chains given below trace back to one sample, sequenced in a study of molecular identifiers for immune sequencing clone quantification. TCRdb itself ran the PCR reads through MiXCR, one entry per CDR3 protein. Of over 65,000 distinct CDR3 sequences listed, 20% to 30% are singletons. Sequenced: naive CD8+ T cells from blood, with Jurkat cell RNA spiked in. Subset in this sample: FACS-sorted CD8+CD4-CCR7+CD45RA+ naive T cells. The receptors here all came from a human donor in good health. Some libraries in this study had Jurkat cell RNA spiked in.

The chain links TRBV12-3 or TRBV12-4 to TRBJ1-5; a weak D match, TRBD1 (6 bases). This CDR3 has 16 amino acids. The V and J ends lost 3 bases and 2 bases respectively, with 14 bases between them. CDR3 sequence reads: CASSFSGGAGNQPQHF. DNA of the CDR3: TGTGCCAGCAGTTTCTCCGGGGGCGCGGGCAATCAGCCCCAGCATTTT.

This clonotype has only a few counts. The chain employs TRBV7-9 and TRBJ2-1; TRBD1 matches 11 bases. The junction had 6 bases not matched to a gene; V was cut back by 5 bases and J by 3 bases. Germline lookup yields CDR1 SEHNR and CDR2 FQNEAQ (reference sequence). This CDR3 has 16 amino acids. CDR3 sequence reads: CASSGGTGGFYNEQFF. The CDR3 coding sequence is TGTGCCAGCAGCGGTGGGACAGGGGGTTTCTACAATGAGCAGTTCTTC.

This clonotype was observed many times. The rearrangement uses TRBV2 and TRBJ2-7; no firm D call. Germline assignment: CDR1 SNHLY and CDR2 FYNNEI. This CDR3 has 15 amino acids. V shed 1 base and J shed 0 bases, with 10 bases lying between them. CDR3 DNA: TGTGCCAGCAGTGAAGGGACGGCTAGCTCCTACGAGCAGTACTTC. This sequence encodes CASSEGTASSYEQYF.

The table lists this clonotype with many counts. CDR3 residues: CASRPGLAGAGDTQYF. The CDR3 region has the DNA TGTGCCAGCAGGCCAGGACTAGCGGGAGCCGGAGATACGCAGTATTTT. The chain combines TRBV9 with TRBJ2-3; 13 bases line up with TRBD2. Trimming at V came to 5 bases and at J to 5 bases, leaving 8 bases not matched to a gene. Germline V gives CDR1 SGDLS, CDR2 YYNGEE. The CDR3 is made up of 16 amino acids.

This CDR3 reads CASSQVLGPLYGYTF. The DNA for the CDR3 is TGCGCCAGCAGCCAAGTTTTAGGCCCGCTTTATGGCTACACCTTC. This chain joins TRBV4-1 and TRBJ1-2; D is undetermined. From germline, CDR1 is MGHRA and CDR2 YSYEKL. This CDR3 comprises 15 residues. V was clipped by 1 base and J by 5 bases, with 14 bases between them.

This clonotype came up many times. In DNA, the CDR3 is TGTGCCAGCTGGTCGCCGCCCAAGGGAGATACGCAGTATTTT. Its protein is CASWSPPKGDTQYF. V usage is TRBV6-2 or TRBV6-3 and J usage is TRBJ2-3; no reliable D call. CDR3 length equals 14 residues. V was shortened by 8 bases and J by 5 bases, with 17 bases between the two germline ends. Germline V lookup: CDR1 MNHEY, CDR2 SVGEGT.

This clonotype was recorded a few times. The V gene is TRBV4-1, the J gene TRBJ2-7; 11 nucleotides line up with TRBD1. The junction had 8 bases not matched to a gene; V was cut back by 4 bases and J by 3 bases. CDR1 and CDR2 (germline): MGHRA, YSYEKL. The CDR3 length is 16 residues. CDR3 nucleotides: TGCGCCAGCAGCCCCAAAGACGGGACAGGGGGCTACGAGCAGTACTTC. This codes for CASSPKDGTGGYEQYF.

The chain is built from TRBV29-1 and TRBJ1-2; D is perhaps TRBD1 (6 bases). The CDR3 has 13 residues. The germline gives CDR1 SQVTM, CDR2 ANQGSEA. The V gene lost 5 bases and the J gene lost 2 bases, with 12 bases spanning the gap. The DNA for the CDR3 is TGCAGCGTTTTCTTTCAGGGGAACTATGGCTACACCTTC. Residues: CSVFFQGNYGYTF.

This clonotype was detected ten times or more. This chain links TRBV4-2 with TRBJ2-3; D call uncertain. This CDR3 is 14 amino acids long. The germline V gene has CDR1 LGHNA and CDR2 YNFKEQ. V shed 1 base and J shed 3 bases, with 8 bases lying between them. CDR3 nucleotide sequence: TGTGCCAGCAGCCAAGGATATCGGACAGATACGCAGTATTTT. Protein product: CASSQGYRTDTQYF.

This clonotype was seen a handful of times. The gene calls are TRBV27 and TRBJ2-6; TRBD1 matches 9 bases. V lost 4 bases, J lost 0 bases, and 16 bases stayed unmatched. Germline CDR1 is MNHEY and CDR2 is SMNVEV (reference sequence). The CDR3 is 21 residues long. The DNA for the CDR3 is TGTGCCAGCAGTTCAAATTCCCAAAGGGGACAGGGCAACTCTGGGGCCAACGTCCTGACTTTC. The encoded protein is CASSSNSQRGQGNSGANVLTF. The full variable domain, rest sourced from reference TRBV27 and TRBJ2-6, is EAQVTQNPRYLITVTGKKLTVTCSQNMNHEYMSWYRQDPGLGLRQIYYSMNVEVTDKGDVPEGYKVSRKEKRNFPLILESPSPNQTSLYFCASSSNSQRGQGNSGANVLTFGAGSRLTVL.

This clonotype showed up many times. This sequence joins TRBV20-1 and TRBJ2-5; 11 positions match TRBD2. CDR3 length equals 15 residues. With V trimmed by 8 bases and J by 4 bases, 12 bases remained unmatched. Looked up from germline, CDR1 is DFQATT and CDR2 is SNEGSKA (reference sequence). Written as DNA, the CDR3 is TGCAGTACCCCGGTAGCGGGAGGGCCCCTAGAGACCCAGTACTTC. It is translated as CSTPVAGGPLETQYF.

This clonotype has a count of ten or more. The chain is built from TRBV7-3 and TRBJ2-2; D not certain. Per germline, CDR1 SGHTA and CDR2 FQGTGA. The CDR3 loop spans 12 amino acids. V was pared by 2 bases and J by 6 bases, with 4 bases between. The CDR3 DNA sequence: TGTGCCAGCAGCTTATACCCCGGGGAGCTGTTTTTT. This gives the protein CASSLYPGELFF.